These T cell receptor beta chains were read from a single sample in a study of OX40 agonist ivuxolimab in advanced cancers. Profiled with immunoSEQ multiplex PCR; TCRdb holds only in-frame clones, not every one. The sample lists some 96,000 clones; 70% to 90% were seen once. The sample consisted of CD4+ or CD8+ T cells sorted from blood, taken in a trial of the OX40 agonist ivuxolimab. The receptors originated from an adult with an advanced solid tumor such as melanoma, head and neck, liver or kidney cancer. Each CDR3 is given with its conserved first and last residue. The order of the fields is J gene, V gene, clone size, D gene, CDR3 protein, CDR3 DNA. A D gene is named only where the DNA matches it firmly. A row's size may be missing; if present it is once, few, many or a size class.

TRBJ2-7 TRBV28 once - CASSSRLQGYEQYF TGTGCCAGCAGTTCCCGATTACAGGGCTACGAGCAGTACTTC
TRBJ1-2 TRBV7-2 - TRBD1 CASSTRTGQIPHGYTF TGTGCCAGCAGCACCCGGACAGGGCAGATACCCCATGGCTACACCTTC
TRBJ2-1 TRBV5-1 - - CASSLDRNNEQFF TGCGCCAGCAGCTTAGACAGGAACAATGAGCAGTTCTTC
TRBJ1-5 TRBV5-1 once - CAIQGGGVEPWESHQPQHF TGCGCCATCCAAGGGGGAGGGGTTGAGCCTTGGGAGTCGCATCAGCCCCAGCATTTT
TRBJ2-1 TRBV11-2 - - CASSLAGDSYNEQFF TGTGCCAGCAGCTTAGCGGGGGACTCCTACAATGAGCAGTTCTTC
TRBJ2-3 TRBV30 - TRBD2 CAWTHPGASGRARADTQYF TGTGCCTGGACCCACCCCGGGGCTAGCGGGAGGGCTAGGGCAGATACGCAGTATTTT
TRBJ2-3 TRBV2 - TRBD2 CATRKAGRTDTQYF TGTGCCACTAGAAAAGCGGGACGGACAGATACGCAGTATTTT
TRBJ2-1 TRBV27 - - CASSLRLGINEQFF TGTGCCAGCAGTTTACGGCTGGGAATCAATGAGCAGTTCTTC
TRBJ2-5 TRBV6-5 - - CASSYSPRETQYF TGTGCCAGCAGTTACTCTCCTAGAGAGACCCAGTACTTC
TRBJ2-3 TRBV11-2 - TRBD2 CASSLGLAGGSTDTQYF TGTGCCAGCAGCTTGGGACTAGCGGGGGGTAGCACAGATACGCAGTATTTT
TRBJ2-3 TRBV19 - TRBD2 CASSIISGGPSTDTQYF TGTGCCAGTAGTATTATTAGCGGGGGTCCTAGCACAGATACGCAGTATTTT
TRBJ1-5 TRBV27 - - CASSFGGSGVNQPQHF TGTGCCAGCAGTTTTGGGGGCAGCGGGGTCAATCAGCCCCAGCATTTT
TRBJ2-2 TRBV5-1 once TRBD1 CASSLRGLGQGTGELFF TGCGCCAGCAGCTTGAGGGGGTTAGGACAGGGCACCGGGGAGCTGTTTTTT
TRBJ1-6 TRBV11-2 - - CASSLDNSPLHF TGTGCCAGCAGCTTGGATAATTCACCCCTCCACTTT
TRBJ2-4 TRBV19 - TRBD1 CASSDKQGSEAKNIQYF TGTGCCAGTAGCGATAAACAGGGGAGTGAGGCCAAAAACATTCAGTACTTC
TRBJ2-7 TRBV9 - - CASSVGTNSYEQYF TGTGCCAGCAGCGTCGGGACAAATTCCTACGAGCAGTACTTC
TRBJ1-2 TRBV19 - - CASSISNLGYGYTF TGTGCCAGTAGTATAAGTAACCTTGGTTATGGCTACACCTTC
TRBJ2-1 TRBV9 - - CASGFDASYNEQFF TGTGCCAGCGGGTTCGACGCCTCCTACAATGAGCAGTTCTTC
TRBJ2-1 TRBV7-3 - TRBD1 CASSLEQGAAYEQFF TGTGCCAGCAGCCTAGAGCAGGGGGCGGCGTATGAGCAGTTCTTC
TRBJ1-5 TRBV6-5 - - CASSPSGVIDQPQHF TGTGCCAGCAGCCCCTCGGGGGTAATTGATCAGCCCCAGCATTTT
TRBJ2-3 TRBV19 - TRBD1 CASSIGPGGRDTQYF TGTGCCAGTAGTATCGGGCCAGGGGGAAGGGATACGCAGTATTTT
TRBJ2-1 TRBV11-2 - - CASSLDRNNEQFF TGTGCCAGCAGCTTAGATCGGAACAATGAGCAGTTCTTC
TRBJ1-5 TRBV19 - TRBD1 CASSIKQGIGNQPQHF TGTGCCAGTAGTATCAAACAGGGGATCGGCAATCAGCCCCAGCATTTT
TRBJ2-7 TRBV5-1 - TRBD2 CASSYDRPSGSGEQYF TGCGCCAGCAGTTATGACAGACCTAGCGGGAGTGGCGAGCAGTACTTC
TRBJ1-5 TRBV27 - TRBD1 CASSLRQGLGTNQPQHF TGTGCCAGCAGTCTTCGACAGGGATTAGGGACCAATCAGCCCCAGCATTTT
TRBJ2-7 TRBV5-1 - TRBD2 CASRLGGSSYEQYF TGCGCCAGCAGGCTCGGGGGGTCCTCCTACGAGCAGTACTTC
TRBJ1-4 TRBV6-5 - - CATGYNEKLFF TGTGCCACAGGTTATAATGAAAAACTGTTTTTT